The TCR beta chain under discussion was sequenced for a study of CD8 T cells in Susac syndrome. The CDR3 extends over 14 amino acids. V was cut by 4 bases and J by 5 bases, with 14 bases left in between. Germline lookup yields CDR1 LNHNV and CDR2 YYDKDF (reference sequence). From blood CD8+ and CD4+ T cells, TCR beta sequences were generated. RNA totalling roughly 0.5 to 1 ug underwent reverse transcription with random hexamers. With immunoSEQ multiplex PCR, TCR beta CDR3 was amplified across 54 Vbeta and 13 Jbeta. TCRdb independently ran MiXCR on the immunoSEQ multiplex PCR reads; one entry per CDR3 protein. This sample yields around 130,000 distinct CDR3 sequences, of which around 85% are seen a single time; more than 0.5% belongs to the top ten.

The clonotype was recovered from a human donor with multiple sclerosis. The chain has TRBV15 and TRBJ1-1, with D possibly being TRBD1 (5 bases). The material sequenced was CD8+ T cells from PBMCs. CDR3 loop: CATSTPQGGTEAFF. For the CDR3, the DNA is TGTGCCACCAGCACCCCCCAGGGTGGTACTGAAGCTTTCTTT.